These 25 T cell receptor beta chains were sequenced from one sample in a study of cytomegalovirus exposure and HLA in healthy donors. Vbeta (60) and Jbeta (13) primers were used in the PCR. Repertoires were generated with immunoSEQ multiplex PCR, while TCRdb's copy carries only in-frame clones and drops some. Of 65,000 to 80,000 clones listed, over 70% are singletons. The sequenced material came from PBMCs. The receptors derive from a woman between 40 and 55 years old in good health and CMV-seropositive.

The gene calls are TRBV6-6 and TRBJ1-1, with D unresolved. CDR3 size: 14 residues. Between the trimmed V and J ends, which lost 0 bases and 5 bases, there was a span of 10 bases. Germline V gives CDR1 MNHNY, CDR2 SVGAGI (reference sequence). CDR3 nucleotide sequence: TGTGCCAGCAGTTACTCGAGTGGAGATACTGAAGCTTTCTTT. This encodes CASSYSSGDTEAFF.

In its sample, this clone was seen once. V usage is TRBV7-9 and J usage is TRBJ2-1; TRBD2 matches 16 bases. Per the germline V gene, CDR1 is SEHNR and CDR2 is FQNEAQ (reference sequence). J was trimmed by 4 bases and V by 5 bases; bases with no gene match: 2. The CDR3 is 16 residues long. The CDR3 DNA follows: TGTGCCAGCAGCCTGGGACTAGCGGGAGGGTACAATGAGCAGTTCTTC. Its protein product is CASSLGLAGGYNEQFF.

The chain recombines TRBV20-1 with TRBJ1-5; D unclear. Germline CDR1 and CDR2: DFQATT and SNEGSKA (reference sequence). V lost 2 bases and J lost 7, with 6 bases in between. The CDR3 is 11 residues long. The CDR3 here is CSARWPQPQHF. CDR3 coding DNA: TGCAGTGCTAGATGGCCCCAGCCCCAGCATTTT.

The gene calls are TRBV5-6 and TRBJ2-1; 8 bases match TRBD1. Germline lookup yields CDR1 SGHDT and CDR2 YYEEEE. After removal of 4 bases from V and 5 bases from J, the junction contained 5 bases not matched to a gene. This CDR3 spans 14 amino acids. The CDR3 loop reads CASSMGQDNNEQFF. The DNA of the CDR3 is TGTGCCAGCAGCATGGGACAGGACAACAATGAGCAGTTCTTC.

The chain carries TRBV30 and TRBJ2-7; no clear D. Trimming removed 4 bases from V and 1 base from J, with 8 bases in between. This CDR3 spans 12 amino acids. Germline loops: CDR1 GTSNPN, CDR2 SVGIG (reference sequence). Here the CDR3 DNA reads TGTGCCTGGACCGTAGATTCCTACGAGCAGTACTTC. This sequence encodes CAWTVDSYEQYF. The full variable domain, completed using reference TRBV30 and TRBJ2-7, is SQTIHQWPATLVQPVGSPLSLECTVEGTSNPNLYWYRQAAGRGLQLLFYSVGIGQISSEVPQNLSASRPQDRQFILSSKKLLLSDSGFYLCAWTVDSYEQYFGPGTRLTVT.

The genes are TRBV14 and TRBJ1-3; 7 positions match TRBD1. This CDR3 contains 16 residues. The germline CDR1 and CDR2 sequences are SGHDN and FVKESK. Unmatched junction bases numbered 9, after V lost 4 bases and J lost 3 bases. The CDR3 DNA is TGTGCCAGCAGCCTACACAGGGGATCCAGTGGAAACACCATATATTTT. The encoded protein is CASSLHRGSSGNTIYF.

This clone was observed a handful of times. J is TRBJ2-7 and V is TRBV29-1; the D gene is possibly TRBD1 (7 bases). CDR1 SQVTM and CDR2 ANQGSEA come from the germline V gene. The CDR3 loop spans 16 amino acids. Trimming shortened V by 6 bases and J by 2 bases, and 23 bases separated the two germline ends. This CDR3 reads CSVTPGGLDRTYEQYF. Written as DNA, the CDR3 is TGCAGCGTCACCCCAGGGGGGTTGGACAGGACCTACGAGCAGTACTTC.

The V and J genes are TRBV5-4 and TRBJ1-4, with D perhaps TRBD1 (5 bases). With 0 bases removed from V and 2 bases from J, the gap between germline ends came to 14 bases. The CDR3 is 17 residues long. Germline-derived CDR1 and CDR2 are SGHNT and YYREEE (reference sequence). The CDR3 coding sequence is TGTGCCAGCAGCTTGGGGACACACGCCGGGACTAATGAAAAACTGTTTTTT. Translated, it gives CASSLGTHAGTNEKLFF.

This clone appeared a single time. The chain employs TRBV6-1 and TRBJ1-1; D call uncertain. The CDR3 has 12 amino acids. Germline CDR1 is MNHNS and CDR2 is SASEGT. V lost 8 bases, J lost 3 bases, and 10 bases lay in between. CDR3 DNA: TGTGCCAGCGGTCGGGTCGACACTGAAGCTTTCTTT. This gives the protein CASGRVDTEAFF.

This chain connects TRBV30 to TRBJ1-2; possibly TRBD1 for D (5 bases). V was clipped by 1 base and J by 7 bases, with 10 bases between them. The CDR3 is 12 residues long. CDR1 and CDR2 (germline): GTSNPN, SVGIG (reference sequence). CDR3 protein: CAWSAGFTGYTF. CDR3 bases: TGTGCCTGGAGTGCAGGGTTTACTGGCTACACCTTC. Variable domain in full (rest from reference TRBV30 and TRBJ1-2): SQTIHQWPATLVQPVGSPLSLECTVEGTSNPNLYWYRQAAGRGLQLLFYSVGIGQISSEVPQNLSASRPQDRQFILSSKKLLLSDSGFYLCAWSAGFTGYTFGSGTRLTVV.

CDR3: CASSVGQRAYEQYF. The CDR3 DNA is TGTGCCAGCAGCGTAGGCCAGCGAGCCTACGAGCAGTACTTC. The rearrangement uses TRBV9 and TRBJ2-7; D remains unclear. The CDR3 is 14 residues long. Deletions cut 0 bases from V and 2 bases from J, with 9 bases between. CDR1 and CDR2 from the germline V gene are SGDLS and YYNGEE. The variable domain in full, with the rest retrieved from reference TRBV9 and TRBJ2-7, is DSGVTQTPKHLITATGQRVTLRCSPRSGDLSVYWYQQSLDQGLQFLIQYYNGEERAKGNILERFSAQQFPDLHSELNLSSLELGDSALYFCASSVGQRAYEQYFGPGTRLTVT.

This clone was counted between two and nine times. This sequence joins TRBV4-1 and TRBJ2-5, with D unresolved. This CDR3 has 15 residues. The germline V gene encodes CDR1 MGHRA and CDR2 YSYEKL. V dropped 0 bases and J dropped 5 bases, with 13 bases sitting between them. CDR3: CASSQDFRWAETQYF. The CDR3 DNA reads TGCGCCAGCAGCCAAGATTTCAGGTGGGCTGAGACCCAGTACTTC.

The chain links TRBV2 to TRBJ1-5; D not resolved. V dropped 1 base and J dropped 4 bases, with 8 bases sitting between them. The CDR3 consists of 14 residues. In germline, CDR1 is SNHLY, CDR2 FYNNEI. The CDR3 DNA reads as TGTGCCAGCAGTGAAGGGCGGATGAATCAGCCCCAGCATTTT. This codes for CASSEGRMNQPQHF.

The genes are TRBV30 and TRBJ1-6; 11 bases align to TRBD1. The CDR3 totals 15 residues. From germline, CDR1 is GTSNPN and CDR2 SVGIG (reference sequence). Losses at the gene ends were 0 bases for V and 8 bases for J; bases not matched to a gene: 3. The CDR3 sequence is CAWSVVGQGDSPLHF. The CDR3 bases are TGTGCCTGGAGTGTAGTGGGACAGGGGGATTCACCCCTCCACTTT.

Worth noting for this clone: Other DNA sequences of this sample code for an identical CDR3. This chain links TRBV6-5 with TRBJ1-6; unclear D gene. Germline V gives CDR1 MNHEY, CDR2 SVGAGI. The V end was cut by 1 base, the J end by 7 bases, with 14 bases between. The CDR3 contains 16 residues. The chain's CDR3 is CASSYYARGTNSPLHF. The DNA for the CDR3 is TGTGCCAGCAGTTACTACGCCCGGGGAACGAATTCACCCCTCCACTTT.

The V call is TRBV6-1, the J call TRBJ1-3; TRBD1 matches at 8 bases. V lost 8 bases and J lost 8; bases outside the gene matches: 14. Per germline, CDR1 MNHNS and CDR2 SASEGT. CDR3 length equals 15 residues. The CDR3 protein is CASPPRDRQGDTIYF. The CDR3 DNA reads TGTGCCAGCCCCCCCCGGGACAGGCAAGGAGACACCATATATTTT.

CDR3: CASKLGTRSYEQYF. CDR3 sequence (DNA): TGTGCCAGCAAGCTCGGGACACGCTCCTACGAGCAGTACTTC. The rearrangement uses TRBV2 and TRBJ2-7, with D perhaps TRBD1 (6 bases). Germline V gene data show CDR1 as SNHLY and CDR2 as FYNNEI. The CDR3 contains 14 residues. Trimming pared 7 bases from V and 0 bases from J, leaving 13 bases between.

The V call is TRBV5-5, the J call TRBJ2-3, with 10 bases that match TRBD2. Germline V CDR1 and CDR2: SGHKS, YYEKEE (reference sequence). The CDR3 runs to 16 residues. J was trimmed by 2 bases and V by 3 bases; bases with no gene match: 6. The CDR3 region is CASSSRTSGPTDTQYF. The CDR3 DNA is TGTGCCAGCAGCTCTCGGACTAGCGGCCCCACAGATACGCAGTATTTT.

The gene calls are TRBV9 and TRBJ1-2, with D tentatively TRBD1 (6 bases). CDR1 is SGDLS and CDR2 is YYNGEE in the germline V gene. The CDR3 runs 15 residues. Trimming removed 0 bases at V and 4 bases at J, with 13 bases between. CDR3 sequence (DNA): TGTGCCAGCAGCGTAGATGTGGGGGCCCCCTATGGCTACACCTTC. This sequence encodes CASSVDVGAPYGYTF.

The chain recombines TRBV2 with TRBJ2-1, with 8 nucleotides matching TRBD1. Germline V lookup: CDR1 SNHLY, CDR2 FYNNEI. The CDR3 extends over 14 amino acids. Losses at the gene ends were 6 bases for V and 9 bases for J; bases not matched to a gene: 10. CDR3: CASRETGASTEQFF. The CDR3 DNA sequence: TGTGCCAGCAGAGAGACAGGGGCGTCGACTGAGCAGTTCTTC.

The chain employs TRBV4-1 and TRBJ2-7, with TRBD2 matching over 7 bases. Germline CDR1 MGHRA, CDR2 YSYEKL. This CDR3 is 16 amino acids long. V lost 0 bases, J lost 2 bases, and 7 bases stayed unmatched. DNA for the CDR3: TGCGCCAGCAGCCAAGAGGTAGCGGGTCTTACCTACGAGCAGTACTTC. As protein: CASSQEVAGLTYEQYF.

In nucleotides, the CDR3 is TGTGCCTGGAGTGTAGGGGCTTGGGACAGGAGCAAGAACACTGAAGCTTTCTTT. Translation gives CAWSVGAWDRSKNTEAFF. V gene TRBV30 combines with J gene TRBJ1-1; 8 bases fit TRBD1. The CDR3 is 18 amino acids. CDR1 and CDR2 from the germline V gene are GTSNPN and SVGIG (reference sequence). V lost 0 bases, J lost 1 base, and 13 bases stayed unmatched.

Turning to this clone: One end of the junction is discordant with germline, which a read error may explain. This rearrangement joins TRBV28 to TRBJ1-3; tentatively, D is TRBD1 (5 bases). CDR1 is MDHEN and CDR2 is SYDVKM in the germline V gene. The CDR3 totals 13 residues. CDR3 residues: CASHTGSGNTIYF. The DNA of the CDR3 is TGTGCCAGCCATACAGGTTCTGGGAACACCATATATTTT.

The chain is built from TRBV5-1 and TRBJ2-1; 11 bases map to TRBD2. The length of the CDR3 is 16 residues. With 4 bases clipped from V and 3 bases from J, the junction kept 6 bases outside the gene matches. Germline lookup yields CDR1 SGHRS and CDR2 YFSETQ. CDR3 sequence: CASSLTSGSFYNEQFF. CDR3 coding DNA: TGCGCCAGCAGCCTCACTAGCGGGAGTTTCTACAATGAGCAGTTCTTC.

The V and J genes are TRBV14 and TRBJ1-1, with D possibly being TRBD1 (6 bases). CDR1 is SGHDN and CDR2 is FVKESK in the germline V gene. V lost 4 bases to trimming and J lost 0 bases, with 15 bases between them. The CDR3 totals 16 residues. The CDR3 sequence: CASSRYTGTLNTEAFF. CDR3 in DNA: TGTGCCAGCAGCCGGTATACAGGGACCCTGAACACTGAAGCTTTCTTT. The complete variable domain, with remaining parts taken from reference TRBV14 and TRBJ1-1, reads EAGVTQFPSHSVIEKGQTVTLRCDPISGHDNLYWYRRVMGKEIKFLLHFVKESKQDESGMPNNRFLAERTGGTYSTLKVQPAELEDSGVYFCASSRYTGTLNTEAFFGQGTRLTVV.